Below, one TCR beta chain is given with its context. Its antigen is not identified. TCRdb re-called the 5' RACE reads and gives one entry per CDR3 protein, without DNA. In all, the sample yields under 200,000 distinct CDR3 sequences. This specimen comes from a study of T cells expressing NK-cell markers. Study background: Seven donors tested HCMV-seropositive and one tested seronegative among the eight sequenced.

Germline CDR1 is SGHTA and CDR2 is FQGNSA. The CDR3 has 15 amino acids. The study, taken as a whole, reports: These same clonotypes (in several donors) also led the CD3+CD56-NKG2C+ fraction. Evidence did not settle whether expanded NKG2C+ T cell clones targeted HCMV. Dominant NKG2C+ clonotypes made up roughly 1.0-7.5% of CD8+ T cells in a handful of donors.

The clonotype was recovered from a woman aged 18 to 75 in good health. The rearrangement links TRBV7-2 to TRBJ2-1; as DNA is missing, the TRBD2 call by TCRdb cannot be tested. The material sequenced was blood T cells: a sorted CD56 or NKG2C T cell subset, CD4+ or CD8+ T cells, or bulk PBMC T cells (not recorded which). CDR3 protein: CASSFRLAGAYEQFF.